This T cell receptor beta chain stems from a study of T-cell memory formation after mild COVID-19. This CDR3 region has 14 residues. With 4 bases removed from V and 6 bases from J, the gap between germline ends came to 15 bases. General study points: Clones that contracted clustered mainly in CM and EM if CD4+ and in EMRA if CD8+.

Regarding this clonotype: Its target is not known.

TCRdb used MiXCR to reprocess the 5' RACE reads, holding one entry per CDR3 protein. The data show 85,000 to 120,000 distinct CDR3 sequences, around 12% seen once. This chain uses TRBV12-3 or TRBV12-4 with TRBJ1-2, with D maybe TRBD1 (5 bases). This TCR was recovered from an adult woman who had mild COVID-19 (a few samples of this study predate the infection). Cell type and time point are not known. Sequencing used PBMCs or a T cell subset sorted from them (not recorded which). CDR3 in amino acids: CASSSSPGPDGYTF. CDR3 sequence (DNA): TGTGCCAGCAGTTCCTCCCCGGGACCGGATGGCTACACCTTC.